Listed below are T cell receptor beta chains from one sample, sequenced in a study of blood T cell repertoires in COVID-19. Repertoires were generated with immunoSEQ multiplex PCR, while TCRdb's copy carries only in-frame clones and drops some. The sample holds tens of thousands of clones, 70% to 90% seen once. The material sequenced was peripheral blood. The receptors here all came from a man aged 45-65 years with active COVID-19. CDR3s include the opening cysteine and the closing phenylalanine or tryptophan. Each record gives: D gene, CDR3 length, J gene, clone size, V gene, CDR3 protein, CDR3 DNA. The D gene is left open where the match is weak. Size values are once, few and many counts, or a class for expanded clones, and some rows have none.

>NA|10|TRBJ2-7|NA|TRBV12-3/TRBV12-4
CASSFEDRYF
TGTGCCAGCAGTTTTGAGGACAGGTACTTC
>NA|14|TRBJ2-1|NA|TRBV27
CASSQLQGTSEQFF
TGTGCCAGCAGTCAACTTCAGGGTACCAGTGAGCAGTTCTTC
>TRBD1|17|TRBJ2-5|NA|TRBV6-2/TRBV6-3
CASSYRPADRGLETQYF
TGTGCCAGCAGTTACCGGCCAGCCGACAGGGGGCTAGAGACCCAGTACTTC
>TRBD1|14|TRBJ2-3|NA|TRBV5-1
CASSVGQGPDTQYF
TGCGCCAGCAGCGTCGGACAGGGTCCAGATACGCAGTATTTT
>TRBD1|17|TRBJ1-5|NA|TRBV27
CASGLTPGGAGNQPQHF
TGTGCCAGCGGATTAACTCCAGGGGGCGCGGGAAATCAGCCCCAGCATTTT
>NA|13|TRBJ2-5|few|TRBV3-1/TRBV3-2
CASSPSGRETQYF
TGTGCCAGCAGCCCCAGCGGGCGGGAGACCCAGTACTTC
>TRBD2|15|TRBJ2-3|once|TRBV7-9
CASSLLGGDTDTQYF
TGTGCCAGCAGCTTATTGGGAGGGGACACAGATACGCAGTATTTT
>TRBD2|16|TRBJ2-7|NA|TRBV11-2
CASRSGGAGESYEQYF
TGTGCCAGCAGATCTGGCGGAGCGGGGGAATCCTACGAGCAGTACTTC
>TRBD2|16|TRBJ2-3|NA|TRBV5-4
CASSDPPAGVQDTQYF
TGTGCCAGCAGCGACCCTCCAGCGGGGGTGCAAGATACGCAGTATTTT
>TRBD1|16|TRBJ2-3|few|TRBV10-3
CAISPGQSPSTDTQYF
TGTGCCATCAGTCCGGGACAGTCACCTAGCACAGATACGCAGTATTTT
>TRBD2|16|TRBJ2-3|NA|TRBV11-1
CASSPLAGAQGDTQYF
TGTGCCAGCAGCCCCCTAGCGGGGGCCCAGGGAGATACGCAGTATTTT
>NA|16|TRBJ1-3|NA|TRBV5-1
CASSLLQQETGNTIYF
TGCGCCAGCAGCTTGCTTCAACAGGAGACTGGAAACACCATATATTTT
>TRBD2|17|TRBJ2-4|NA|TRBV10-1
CASSEMAGGVAKNIQYF
TGCGCCAGCAGTGAGATGGCCGGGGGGGTAGCCAAAAACATTCAGTACTTC
>NA|14|TRBJ2-7|NA|TRBV19
CASSGRGEGYEQYF
TGTGCCAGTAGCGGCAGAGGCGAGGGCTACGAGCAGTACTTC
>NA|13|TRBJ2-1|NA|TRBV11-2
CASSLLARIEQFF
TGTGCCAGCAGCTTACTAGCACGTATTGAGCAGTTCTTC
>TRBD1|13|TRBJ2-1|NA|TRBV20-1
CSASRTGTNEQFF
TGCAGTGCTAGTAGGACAGGGACCAATGAGCAGTTCTTC
>NA|13|TRBJ2-2|NA|TRBV7-7
CASSRRDAGELFF
TGTGCCAGCAGCAGGAGGGATGCCGGGGAGCTGTTTTTT
>TRBD1|17|TRBJ2-6|once|TRBV19
CASSIGQGATGANVLTF
TGTGCCAGTAGTATAGGACAGGGGGCTACTGGGGCCAACGTCCTGACTTTC
>TRBD2|16|TRBJ2-5|NA|TRBV5-1
CASSLLGGGAEETQYF
TGCGCCAGCAGCTTGCTTGGCGGGGGGGCCGAAGAGACCCAGTACTTC
>NA|14|TRBJ1-5|NA|TRBV29-1
CSVGWQGGNQPQHF
TGCAGCGTTGGATGGCAGGGCGGCAATCAGCCCCAGCATTTT
>NA|18|TRBJ1-5|NA|TRBV19
CASSPEAPFGDSNQPQHF
TGTGCCAGTAGTCCAGAGGCCCCCTTCGGGGATAGCAATCAGCCCCAGCATTTT
>NA|14|TRBJ1-4|NA|TRBV5-1
CASSFEGYNEKLFF
TGCGCCAGCAGCTTCGAGGGATATAATGAAAAACTGTTTTTT
>NA|17|TRBJ2-7|once|TRBV5-1
CASSVRFQGAGGGEQYF
TGCGCCAGCAGCGTACGATTTCAGGGCGCTGGGGGAGGCGAGCAGTACTTC
>TRBD1|14|TRBJ1-5|NA|TRBV6-5
CASSYKQGNQPQHF
TGTGCCAGCAGTTACAAACAGGGGAATCAGCCCCAGCATTTT
>NA|11|TRBJ1-2|NA|TRBV12-3/TRBV12-4
CASSPDRSYTF
TGTGCCAGCAGCCCCGACAGGTCCTACACCTTC
>NA|13|TRBJ1-5|few|TRBV18
CASSPLGSEPQHF
TGTGCCAGCTCACCGCTTGGTTCAGAGCCCCAGCATTTT
>NA|14|TRBJ1-1|NA|TRBV11-3
CASSLVPGMTEAFF
TGTGCCAGCAGCTTAGTTCCAGGGATGACTGAAGCTTTCTTT
>NA|15|TRBJ1-6|NA|TRBV5-4
CASSPDTLYNSPLHF
TGTGCCAGCAGCCCGGACACCCTCTATAATTCACCCCTCCACTTT
>NA|13|TRBJ1-1|NA|TRBV7-2
CASRFAGNTEAFF
TGTGCCAGCAGGTTTGCGGGGAACACTGAAGCTTTCTTT
>NA|15|TRBJ2-2|NA|TRBV7-8
CASSLRDLNTGELFF
TGTGCCAGCAGCCTCCGGGACTTGAACACCGGGGAGCTGTTTTTT
>TRBD1|13|TRBJ1-3|NA|TRBV7-6
CASSSGTANTIYF
TGTGCCAGCAGCTCAGGGACAGCCAACACCATATATTTT
>NA|16|TRBJ1-2|NA|TRBV15
CATSGGTGGPRLGYTF
TGTGCCACCAGCGGTGGGACCGGGGGGCCCCGCCTTGGCTACACCTTC
>TRBD1|18|TRBJ2-6|NA|TRBV7-2
CASSATGATSSGANVLTF
TGTGCCAGCAGCGCAACAGGGGCCACCTCCTCTGGGGCCAACGTCCTGACTTTC
>TRBD1|15|TRBJ2-5|NA|TRBV19
CASSADRTYQETQYF
TGTGCCAGTAGTGCGGACAGGACGTACCAAGAGACCCAGTACTTC
>NA|13|TRBJ2-5|NA|TRBV10-2
CASSGRYQETQYF
TGCGCCAGCAGTGGTCGGTACCAAGAGACCCAGTACTTC
>NA|15|TRBJ2-3|NA|TRBV4-3
CASSQERGRTDTQYF
TGCGCCAGCAGCCAAGAAAGGGGCAGGACGGATACGCAGTATTTT
>TRBD1|16|TRBJ2-2|NA|TRBV5-4
CASSSGTGEITGELFF
TGTGCCAGCAGCTCCGGGACAGGGGAAATAACCGGGGAGCTGTTTTTT
>NA|17|TRBJ2-5|NA|TRBV19
CASSITRGNSYQETQYF
TGTGCCAGTAGTATCACGCGGGGAAACTCGTACCAAGAGACCCAGTACTTC
>NA|15|TRBJ2-6|NA|TRBV4-1
CASSFDRSGANVLTF
TGCGCCAGCAGCTTTGACAGGTCTGGGGCCAACGTCCTGACTTTC
>TRBD1|18|TRBJ1-6|NA|TRBV4-3
CASSRGTGEYGGNSPLHF
TGCGCCAGCAGCCGCGGGACAGGGGAGTATGGGGGTAATTCACCCCTCCACTTT
>NA|14|TRBJ2-5|NA|TRBV7-2
CASSFGTIQETQYF
TGTGCCAGCAGCTTCGGGACAATCCAAGAGACCCAGTACTTC
>TRBD2|15|TRBJ2-7|NA|TRBV9
CASSVGGGGAYEQYF
TGTGCCAGCAGCGTAGGCGGCGGGGGGGCCTACGAGCAGTACTTC
>TRBD1|15|TRBJ1-3|NA|TRBV5-6
CASRRQGTRGNTIYF
TGTGCCAGCAGGCGACAGGGGACGCGGGGAAACACCATATATTTT
>TRBD1|15|TRBJ1-3|NA|TRBV5-8
CASSVDRSAGNTIYF
TGTGCCAGCAGCGTGGACAGGTCAGCTGGAAACACCATATATTTT
>TRBD1|15|TRBJ2-7|NA|TRBV6-1
CASSDGTGGPYEQYF
TGTGCCAGCAGTGACGGGACAGGGGGCCCCTACGAGCAGTACTTC
>NA|11|TRBJ2-7|NA|TRBV5-6
CASSLAGEQYF
TGTGCCAGCAGCTTAGCCGGCGAGCAGTACTTC
>TRBD1|14|TRBJ2-1|NA|TRBV11-3
CASSLGYRGNEQFF
TGTGCCAGCAGCTTAGGCTACAGGGGGAATGAGCAGTTCTTC
>TRBD1|16|TRBJ2-5|NA|TRBV7-9
CASSLGGQGPKETQYF
TGTGCCAGCAGCTTAGGTGGACAGGGGCCCAAAGAGACCCAGTACTTC
>TRBD1|15|TRBJ1-5|NA|TRBV18
CASSQGQGMDQPQHF
TGTGCCAGCTCCCAGGGACAGGGGATGGACCAGCCCCAGCATTTT
>NA|12|TRBJ2-4|NA|TRBV29-1
CSVEEGPNIQYF
TGCAGCGTTGAAGAGGGGCCGAATATTCAGTACTTC
>TRBD2|15|TRBJ2-5|NA|TRBV9
CASSFGLAGRETQYF
TGTGCCAGCAGCTTTGGACTAGCGGGGCGGGAGACCCAGTACTTC
>TRBD2|16|TRBJ2-5|NA|TRBV27
CASRRRLAGDQETQYF
TGTGCCAGCAGGCGGCGACTAGCGGGAGACCAAGAGACCCAGTACTTC
>TRBD2|16|TRBJ2-3|once|TRBV11-2
CASSLEGRGGLYTQYF
TGTGCCAGCAGCTTAGAGGGGCGGGGGGGCTTATATACGCAGTATTTT
>NA|11|TRBJ1-6|NA|TRBV5-6
CASSFDGPLHF
TGTGCCAGCAGCTTCGACGGGCCCCTCCACTTT
>TRBD2|16|TRBJ2-1|NA|TRBV28
CASSRGRTSGANEQFF
TGTGCCAGCAGTAGGGGCCGGACTAGCGGGGCCAATGAGCAGTTCTTC